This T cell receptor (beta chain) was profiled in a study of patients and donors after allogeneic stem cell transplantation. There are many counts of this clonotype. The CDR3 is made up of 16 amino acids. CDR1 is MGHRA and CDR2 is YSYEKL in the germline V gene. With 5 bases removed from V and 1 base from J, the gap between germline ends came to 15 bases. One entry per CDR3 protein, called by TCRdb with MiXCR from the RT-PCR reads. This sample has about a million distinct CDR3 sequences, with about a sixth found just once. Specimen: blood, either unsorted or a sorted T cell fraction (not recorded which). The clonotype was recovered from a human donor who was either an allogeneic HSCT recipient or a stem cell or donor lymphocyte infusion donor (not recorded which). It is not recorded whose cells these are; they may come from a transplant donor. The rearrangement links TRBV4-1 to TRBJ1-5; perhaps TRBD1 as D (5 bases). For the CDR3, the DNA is TGCGCCAGCAGCGCGTGGGGGGTAGGGAGCAATCAGCCCCAGCATTTT. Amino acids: CASSAWGVGSNQPQHF.